The sequence of this T cell receptor (beta chain) was determined in a study of cytomegalovirus exposure and HLA in healthy donors (dated by TCRdb to about 2017). With regard to the full study: A later analysis indicated that the 100 to 150 validation repertoires were generated on the platform also employed for the 700 or so repertoires of the first cohort. The study aimed to test whether signatures of past pathogen exposure could be identified by cataloging public T cell receptors. Besides the first cohort of 550 to 750 subjects, a separate validation cohort made up of roughly 130 different subjects was used. To predict cytomegalovirus infection status, the study brought together high-throughput TCR immunosequencing, statistical association of individual TCRs with disease status, and machine learning. The investigation overall reported the following: The classifier was reported to diagnose cytomegalovirus status with high specificity and sensitivity in both the original and validation cohorts. The study listed 164 TCR beta chains as associated with cytomegalovirus. Across donors, most TCR sequences were observed very rarely, whereas some public TCRs were present in many individuals. A later analysis found that TCRs clustered in the first cohort also tended to co-occur in the roughly 120 validation repertoires, with 94% of cluster scores above 0. The authors suggested that the approach could potentially be generalized to other disease states and immunological phenotypes. A few of the identified cytomegalovirus-associated TCR beta chains were confirmed in vitro to be specific for cytomegalovirus antigens. A later analysis had no HLA typing for the validation cohort, so co-occurrence there was scored across all 130 or so repertoires.

There are 14 amino acids in the CDR3, from cysteine to phenylalanine inclusive. Only CDR3 DNA is held: 42 bases, read in frame from base 1. Reading the germline V gene gives CDR1 MGHRA and CDR2 YSYEKL. V trim: 4 bases; J trim: 4 bases; unmatched bases: 6. The donors were included in the validation cohort of 130 or so subjects, a group kept apart from the roughly 670-subject first cohort. The library came from the immunoSEQ multiplex PCR assay. On the authors' methods: A statistical classification framework was built to diagnose cytomegalovirus status from the catalog of TCR beta chain sequences. Drawn from immuneACCESS, this table holds only the in-frame rearrangements with V and J called that TCRdb kept. Clones are partly lost; checked studies trace under half to an unresolved V gene and leave the rest unexplained. The V and J calls and clone size were taken over from that table, and D and trimming were inferred from the DNA. The sample includes 180,000 or so clones, with roughly 89% observed a single time. Approximately 1.4% of the sample lies in the top ten.

This clone is a singleton in its sample. Its antigen remains unidentified. Per-nucleotide qualities are absent, and no much larger clonotype sits a single base away. The receptor was isolated from a woman aged 25 to 39 in good health and CMV-seronegative. This receptor chain uses TRBV4-1 and TRBJ1-1; 7 bases in the middle match TRBD1. Sequenced: PBMCs. At the DNA level, the sequence is TGCGCCAGCAGCCGAACGACAGGGCTCACTGAAGCTTTCTTT. This codes for CASSRTTGLTEAFF.